This T cell receptor (beta chain) was obtained from a study of tumor-infiltrating lymphocytes in primary liver carcinoma. Blood RNA originated from unsorted whole blood, with germline DNA additionally extracted. A primer matching the constant region was used to make TCR beta cDNA from approximately 0.45 ug of total RNA. A slightly modified ARM-PCR protocol with three nested multiplex PCR rounds produced these TCR beta libraries. Primers for the first two PCR rounds were TRBV1-TRBV30 forward primers and a C-beta reverse primer (approximately 10 cycles per round). TCRdb fed the multiplex PCR reads into MiXCR, producing one record per CDR3 protein. The table includes about 330,000 distinct CDR3 sequences, around 60% detected once. The CDR3 totals 15 residues. V was pared by 5 bases and J by 3 bases, with 17 bases between. Germline-derived CDR1 and CDR2 are SEHNR and FQNEAQ (reference sequence).

The chain uses TRBV7-9 and TRBJ2-7, with D possibly TRBD1 on 5 matching bases. The source of this sequence is a man in his forties or fifties with primary liver carcinoma and hepatitis B virus infection. The source material was peripheral blood. The DNA for the CDR3 is TGTGCCAGCAGCCCACCCGGGTGGCAGGGCTACGAGCAGTACTTC. This encodes CASSPPGWQGYEQYF. Using reference TRBV7-9 and TRBJ2-7 for the parts outside the CDR3, the full variable domain is DTGVSQNPRHKITKRGQNVTFRCDPISEHNRLYWYRQTLGQGPEFLTYFQNEAQLEKSRLLSDRFSAERPKGSFSTLEIQRTEQGDSAMYLCASSPPGWQGYEQYFGPGTRLTVT.